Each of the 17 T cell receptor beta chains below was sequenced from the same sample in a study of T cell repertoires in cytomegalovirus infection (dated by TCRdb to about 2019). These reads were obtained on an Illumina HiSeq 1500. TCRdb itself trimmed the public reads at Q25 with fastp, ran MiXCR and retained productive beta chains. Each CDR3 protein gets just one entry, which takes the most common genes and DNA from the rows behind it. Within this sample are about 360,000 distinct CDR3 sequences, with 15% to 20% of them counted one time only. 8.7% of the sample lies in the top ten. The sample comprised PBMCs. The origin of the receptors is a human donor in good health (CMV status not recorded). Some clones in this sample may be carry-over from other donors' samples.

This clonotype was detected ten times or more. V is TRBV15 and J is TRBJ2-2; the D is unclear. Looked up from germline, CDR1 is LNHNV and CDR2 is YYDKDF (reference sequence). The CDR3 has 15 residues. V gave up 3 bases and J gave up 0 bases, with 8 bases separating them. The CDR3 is CATSRNLANTGELFF. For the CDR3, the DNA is TGTGCCACCAGCAGGAATCTGGCGAACACCGGGGAGCTGTTTTTT.

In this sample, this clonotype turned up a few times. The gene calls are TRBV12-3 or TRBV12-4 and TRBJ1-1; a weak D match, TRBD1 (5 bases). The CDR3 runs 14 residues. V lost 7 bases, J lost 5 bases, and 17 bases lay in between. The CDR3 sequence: CASTLWGGFTEAFF. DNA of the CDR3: TGTGCCAGCACTCTCTGGGGGGGGTTTACTGAAGCTTTCTTT.

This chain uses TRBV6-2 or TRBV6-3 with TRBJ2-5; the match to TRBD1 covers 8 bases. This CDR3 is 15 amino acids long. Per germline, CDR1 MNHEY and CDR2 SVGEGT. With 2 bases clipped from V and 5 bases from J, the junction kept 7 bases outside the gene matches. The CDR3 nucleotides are TGTGCCAGCAGTTACAGAGGACAGGGTGGGGAGACCCAGTACTTC. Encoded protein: CASSYRGQGGETQYF.

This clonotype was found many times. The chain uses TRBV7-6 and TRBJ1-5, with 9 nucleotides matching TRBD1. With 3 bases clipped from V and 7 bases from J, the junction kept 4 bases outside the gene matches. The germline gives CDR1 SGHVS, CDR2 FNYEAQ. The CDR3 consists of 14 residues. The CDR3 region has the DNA TGTGCCAGCAGCTTTAGGACAGGGGAACAGCCCCAGCATTTT. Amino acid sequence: CASSFRTGEQPQHF.

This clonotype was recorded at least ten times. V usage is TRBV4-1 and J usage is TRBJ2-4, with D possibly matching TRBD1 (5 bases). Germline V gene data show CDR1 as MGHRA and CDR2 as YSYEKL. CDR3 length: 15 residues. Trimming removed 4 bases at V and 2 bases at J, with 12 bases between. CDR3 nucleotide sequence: TGCGCCAGCAGCCCCCTAGGACACCCCAAAAACATTCAGTACTTC. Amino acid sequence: CASSPLGHPKNIQYF.

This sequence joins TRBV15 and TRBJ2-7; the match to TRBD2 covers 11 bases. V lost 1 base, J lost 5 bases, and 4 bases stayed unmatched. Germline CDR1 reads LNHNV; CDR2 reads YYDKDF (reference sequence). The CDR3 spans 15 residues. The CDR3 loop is CATSRALAGGNEQYF. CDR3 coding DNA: TGTGCCACCAGCAGAGCTTTAGCGGGAGGGAACGAGCAGTACTTC. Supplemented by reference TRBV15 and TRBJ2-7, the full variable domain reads DAMVIQNPRYQVTQFGKPVTLSCSQTLNHNVMYWYQQKSSQAPKLLFHYYDKDFNNEADTPDNFQSRRPNTSFCFLDIRSPGLGDTAMYLCATSRALAGGNEQYFGPGTRLTVT.

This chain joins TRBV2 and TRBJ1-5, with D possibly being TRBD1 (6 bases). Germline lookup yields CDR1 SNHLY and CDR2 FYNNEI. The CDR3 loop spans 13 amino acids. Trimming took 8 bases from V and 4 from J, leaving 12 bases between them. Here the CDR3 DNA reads TGTGCCAGCGGGGACATATTAAATCAGCCCCAGCATTTT. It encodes CASGDILNQPQHF. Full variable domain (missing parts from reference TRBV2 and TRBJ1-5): EPEVTQTPSHQVTQMGQEVILRCVPISNHLYFYWYRQILGQKVEFLVSFYNNEISEKSEIFDDQFSVERPDGSNFTLKIRSTKLEDSAMYFCASGDILNQPQHFGDGTRLSIL.

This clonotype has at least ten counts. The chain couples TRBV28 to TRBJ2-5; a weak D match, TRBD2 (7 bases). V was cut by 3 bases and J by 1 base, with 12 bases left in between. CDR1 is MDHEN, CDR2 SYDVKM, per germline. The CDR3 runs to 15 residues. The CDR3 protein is CASSFGGALQETQYF. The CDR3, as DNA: TGTGCCAGCAGTTTTGGGGGGGCCCTCCAAGAGACCCAGTACTTC.

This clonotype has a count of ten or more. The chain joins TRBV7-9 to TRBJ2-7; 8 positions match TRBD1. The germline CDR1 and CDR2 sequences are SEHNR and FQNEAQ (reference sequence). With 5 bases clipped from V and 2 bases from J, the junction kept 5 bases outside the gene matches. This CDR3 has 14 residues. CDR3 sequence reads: CASSGRDRTYEQYF. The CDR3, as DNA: TGTGCCAGCAGCGGCCGGGACAGGACCTACGAGCAGTACTTC.

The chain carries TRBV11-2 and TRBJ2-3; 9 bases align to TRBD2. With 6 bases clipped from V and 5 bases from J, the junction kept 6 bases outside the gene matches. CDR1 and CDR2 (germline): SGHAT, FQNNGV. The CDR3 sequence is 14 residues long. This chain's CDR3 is CASSGRREGDTQYF. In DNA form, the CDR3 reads TGTGCCAGCAGTGGGCGGCGGGAGGGAGATACGCAGTATTTT.

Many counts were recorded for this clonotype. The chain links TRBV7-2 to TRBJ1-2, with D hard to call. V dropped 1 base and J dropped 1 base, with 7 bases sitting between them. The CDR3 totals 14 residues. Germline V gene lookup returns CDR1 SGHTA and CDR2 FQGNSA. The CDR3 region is CASSLGSGNYGYTF. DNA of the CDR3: TGTGCCAGCAGCTTAGGTTCCGGTAACTATGGCTACACCTTC.

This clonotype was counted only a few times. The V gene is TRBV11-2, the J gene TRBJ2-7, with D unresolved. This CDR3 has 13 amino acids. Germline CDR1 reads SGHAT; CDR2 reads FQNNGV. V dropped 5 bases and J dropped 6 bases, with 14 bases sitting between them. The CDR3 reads CASSPYYVSEQYF. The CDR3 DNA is TGTGCCAGCAGCCCTTATTACGTCTCCGAGCAGTACTTC.

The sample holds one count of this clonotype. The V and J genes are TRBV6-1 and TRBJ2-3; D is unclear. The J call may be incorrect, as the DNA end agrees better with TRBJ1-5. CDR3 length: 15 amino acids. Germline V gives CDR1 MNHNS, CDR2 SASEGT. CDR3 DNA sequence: TGTGCCAGCAGTCCTTATAGCGGGAGCACAAATACGCAGCATTTT. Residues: CASSPYSGSTNTQHF.

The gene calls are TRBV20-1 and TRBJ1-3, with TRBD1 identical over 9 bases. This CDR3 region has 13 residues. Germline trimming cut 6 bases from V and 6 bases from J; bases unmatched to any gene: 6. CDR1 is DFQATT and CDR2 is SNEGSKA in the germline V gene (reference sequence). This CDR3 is CSANRGQENTIYF. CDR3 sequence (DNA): TGCAGTGCAAACAGGGGGCAGGAAAACACCATATATTTT.

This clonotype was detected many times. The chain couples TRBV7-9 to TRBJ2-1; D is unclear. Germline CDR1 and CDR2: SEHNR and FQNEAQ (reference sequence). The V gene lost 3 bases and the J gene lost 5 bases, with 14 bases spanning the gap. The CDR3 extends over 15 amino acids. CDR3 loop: CASSFSRNSNNEQFF. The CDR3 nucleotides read TGTGCCAGCAGCTTCAGTCGGAACAGTAACAATGAGCAGTTCTTC.

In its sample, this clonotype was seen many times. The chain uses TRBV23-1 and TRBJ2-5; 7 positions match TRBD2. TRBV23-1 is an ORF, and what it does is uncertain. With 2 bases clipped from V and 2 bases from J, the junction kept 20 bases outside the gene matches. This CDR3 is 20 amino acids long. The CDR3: CASSQETLHRRGNKQETQYF. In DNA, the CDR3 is TGCGCCAGCAGTCAAGAAACCCTACATCGGCGGGGGAATAAACAAGAGACCCAGTACTTC.

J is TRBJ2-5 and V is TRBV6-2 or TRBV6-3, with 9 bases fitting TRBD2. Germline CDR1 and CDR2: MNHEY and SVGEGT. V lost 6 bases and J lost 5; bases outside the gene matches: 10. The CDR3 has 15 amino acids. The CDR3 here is CASSRLAGVDETQYF. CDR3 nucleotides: TGTGCCAGCAGCAGATTAGCGGGAGTCGATGAGACCCAGTACTTC.